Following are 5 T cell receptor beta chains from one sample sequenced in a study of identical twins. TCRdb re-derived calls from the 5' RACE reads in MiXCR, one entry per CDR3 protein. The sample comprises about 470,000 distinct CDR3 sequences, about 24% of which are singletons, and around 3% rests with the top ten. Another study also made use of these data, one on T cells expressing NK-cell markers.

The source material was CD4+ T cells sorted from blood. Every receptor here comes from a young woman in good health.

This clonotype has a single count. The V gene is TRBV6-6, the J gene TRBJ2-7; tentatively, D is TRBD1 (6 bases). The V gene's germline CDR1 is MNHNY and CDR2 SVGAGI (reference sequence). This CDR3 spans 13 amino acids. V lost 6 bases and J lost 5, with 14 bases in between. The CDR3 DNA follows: TGTGCCAGCAGCCTCCAGGGGAATCACGAGCAGTACTTC. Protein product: CASSLQGNHEQYF.

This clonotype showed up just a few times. The CDR3 DNA sequence: TGTGCCAGCAGCCAAGGCAGAGAAGAGACCCAGTACTTC. Protein sequence: CASSQGREETQYF. This sequence joins TRBV4-2 and TRBJ2-5; D is uncertain. Germline values: CDR1 LGHNA, CDR2 YNFKEQ. The length of the CDR3 is 13 residues. V was clipped by 1 base and J by 3 bases, with 6 bases between them.

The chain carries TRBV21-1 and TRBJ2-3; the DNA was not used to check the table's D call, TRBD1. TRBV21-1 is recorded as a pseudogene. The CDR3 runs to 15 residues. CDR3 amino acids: CASSFPAGATDTQYF. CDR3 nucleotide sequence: TGTGCCAGCAGCTTTCCAGCGGGGGCCACAGATACGCAGTATTTT.

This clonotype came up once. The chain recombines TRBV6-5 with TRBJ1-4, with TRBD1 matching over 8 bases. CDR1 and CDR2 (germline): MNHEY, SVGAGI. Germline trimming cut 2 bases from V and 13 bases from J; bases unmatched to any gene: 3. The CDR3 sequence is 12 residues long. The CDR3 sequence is CASSYDRGRLFF. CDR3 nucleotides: TGTGCCAGCAGTTACGACAGGGGTAGACTGTTTTTT.

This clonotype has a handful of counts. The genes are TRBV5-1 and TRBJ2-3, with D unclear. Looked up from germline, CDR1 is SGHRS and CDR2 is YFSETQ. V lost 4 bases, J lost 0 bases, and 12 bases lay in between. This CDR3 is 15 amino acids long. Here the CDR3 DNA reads TGCGCCAGCAGCCTAAAACAGATGAGCACAGATACGCAGTATTTT. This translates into CASSLKQMSTDTQYF.